This T cell receptor (beta chain) was recorded in a study of cytomegalovirus exposure and HLA in healthy donors. The study's findings and limits: Cytomegalovirus association was listed for 170 or so TCR beta chains.

The germline CDR1 and CDR2 sequences are WNHNN and SYGVQD (reference sequence). The germline V and J ends were trimmed by 6 bases and 9 bases, with 3 bases remaining between them. The CDR3 has 8 residues. A note on this clone: Antigen: not known.

The PCR contained 60 Vbeta and 13 Jbeta primers. Produced via immunoSEQ multiplex PCR; TCRdb's table is partial and in-frame only. The sample shows approximately 190,000 clones, 75% to 90% of them seen only once. The chain is built from TRBV10-1 and TRBJ2-7; D ambiguous. The TCR originated in a man aged 40-55 years in good health and CMV-seropositive. Sequencing was done on a sample of PBMCs. CDR3 bases: TGCGCCAGCAGCGGGCAGTACTTC. It codes for CASSGQYF.